A selection of T cell receptor beta chains follows, all from one sample in a study of neurological immune-mediated disorders. TCRdb reprocessed the 5' RACE reads with MiXCR, giving one entry per CDR3 protein. The table records over 90,000 distinct CDR3 sequences, roughly a tenth of them present only once. Sample: PBMCs. Receptors were obtained from a female donor with HTLV-1-associated myelopathy (HAM/TSP). Each CDR3 is given with its conserved first and last residue. Fields, in order: clone size, D gene, V gene, J gene, CDR3 DNA, CDR3 protein. A D gene is named only where the DNA matches it firmly. Size is stated as how often the clone was seen (once, few, many) or a class if it is expanded.

abundance: few; d_gene: NA; v_gene: TRBV7-9; j_gene: TRBJ1-1; CDR3nt: TGTGCCAGCAGCTTAGAGTCGAACACTGAAGCTTTCTTT; CDR3aa: CASSLESNTEAFF
abundance: many; d_gene: TRBD1; v_gene: TRBV7-7; j_gene: TRBJ2-7; CDR3nt: TGTGCCAGCAGCGCCCGGACAGGGGATTACCACGAGCAGTACTTC; CDR3aa: CASSARTGDYHEQYF
abundance: many; d_gene: TRBD1; v_gene: TRBV18; j_gene: TRBJ1-2; CDR3nt: TGTGCCAGCTCAAATAACTACAGGGGTGGCTATGGCTACACCTTC; CDR3aa: CASSNNYRGGYGYTF
abundance: few; d_gene: NA; v_gene: TRBV7-2; j_gene: TRBJ2-7; CDR3nt: TGTGCCAGCAGCCACCGCCGCGACCCGTTCGAGCAGTACTTC; CDR3aa: CASSHRRDPFEQYF
abundance: many; d_gene: TRBD2; v_gene: TRBV20-1; j_gene: TRBJ2-5; CDR3nt: TGCAGTGCTAGAGAGGGGAGGGAGGAGACCCAGTACTTC; CDR3aa: CSAREGREETQYF
abundance: many; d_gene: NA; v_gene: TRBV7-9; j_gene: TRBJ2-3; CDR3nt: TGTGCCAGCACCCAAGGGGATACGCAGTATTTT; CDR3aa: CASTQGDTQYF
abundance: many; d_gene: NA; v_gene: TRBV20-1; j_gene: TRBJ2-6; CDR3nt: TGCAGTGCTGGACTGGGGGGTGGGGCCAACGTCCTGACTTTC; CDR3aa: CSAGLGGGANVLTF
abundance: many; d_gene: TRBD2; v_gene: TRBV5-1; j_gene: TRBJ2-5; CDR3nt: TGCGCCAGCGTCCAAGCGGGGTTTTCGGGGGAGACCCAGTACTTC; CDR3aa: CASVQAGFSGETQYF
abundance: many; d_gene: NA; v_gene: TRBV2; j_gene: TRBJ1-6; CDR3nt: TGTGCCAGCAGTGAACAAGGGTTTAATTCACCCCTCCACTTT; CDR3aa: CASSEQGFNSPLHF
abundance: many; d_gene: TRBD1; v_gene: TRBV12-3/TRBV12-4; j_gene: TRBJ1-5; CDR3nt: TGTGCCAGCAGTTTGGACAGGAGCAATCAGCCCCAGCATTTT; CDR3aa: CASSLDRSNQPQHF